These T cell receptor beta chains were read from a single sample in a study of OX40 agonist ivuxolimab in advanced cancers. Using immunoSEQ multiplex PCR, the repertoire was profiled, and TCRdb retains in-frame clones only, with some absent. The sample has approximately 58,000 clones, around 86% seen once; the top ten hold approximately 0.92%. The source was CD4+ or CD8+ T cells sorted from blood, collected in a trial of the OX40 agonist ivuxolimab. The receptors derive from an adult with an advanced solid tumor such as melanoma, head and neck, liver or kidney cancer. Both conserved end residues are part of each CDR3. The D gene is left open where the match is weak. Clone sizes are given selectively: once, few, many, or a class where the clone is expanded.

TRBV2,NA,TRBJ1-3,once,CASSALRAGNTIYF,TGTGCCAGCAGTGCTTTGAGGGCCGGAAACACCATATATTTT
TRBV9,TRBD1,TRBJ2-7,NA,CASSVTGDTLYEQYF,TGTGCCAGCAGCGTAACAGGGGACACCCTCTACGAGCAGTACTTC
TRBV6-1,TRBD2,TRBJ2-4,once,CASSDASGGRGNIQYF,TGTGCCAGCAGTGACGCTAGCGGGGGGAGAGGGAACATTCAGTACTTC
TRBV6-5,NA,TRBJ2-1,NA,CASSYRTYNEQFF,TGTGCCAGCAGCTACCGGACCTACAATGAGCAGTTCTTC
TRBV20-1,NA,TRBJ2-3,NA,CSAGYTDTQYF,TGCAGTGCTGGTTACACAGATACGCAGTATTTT
TRBV7-9,NA,TRBJ1-5,NA,CASSPELSNQPQHF,TGTGCCAGCAGCCCTGAATTAAGCAATCAGCCCCAGCATTTT
TRBV27,NA,TRBJ1-2,once,CASSLTRTGGGNGYTF,TGTGCCAGCAGTTTAACTCGGACGGGGGGCGGGAATGGCTACACCTTC
TRBV7-9,TRBD2,TRBJ2-7,NA,CASSPTSGYEQYF,TGTGCCAGCAGCCCGACTAGCGGCTACGAGCAGTACTTC
TRBV7-8,NA,TRBJ1-1,NA,CASSSGGTEAFF,TGTGCCAGCAGCTCGGGGGGGACTGAAGCTTTCTTT
TRBV2,NA,TRBJ1-3,NA,CASSEMGPISGNTIYF,TGTGCCAGCAGTGAAATGGGACCGATCTCTGGAAACACCATATATTTT
TRBV11-2,NA,TRBJ2-7,NA,CASSFLQGYEQYF,TGTGCCAGCAGCTTTTTACAGGGCTACGAGCAGTACTTC
TRBV6-1,NA,TRBJ1-5,NA,CASSPGQVSNQPQHF,TGTGCCAGCAGCCCCGGGCAAGTTAGCAATCAGCCCCAGCATTTT
TRBV27,NA,TRBJ2-1,NA,CASSNYRGYSNEQFF,TGTGCCAGCAGTAACTATCGGGGGTATTCCAATGAGCAGTTCTTC
TRBV30,NA,TRBJ2-4,NA,CAWSRERAKNIQYF,TGTGCCTGGAGTCGGGAGAGAGCCAAAAACATTCAGTACTTC
TRBV18,NA,TRBJ2-3,NA,CASSPTGTDTQYF,TGTGCCAGCTCACCAACGGGAACAGATACGCAGTATTTT
TRBV27,TRBD2,TRBJ2-3,few,CASRPLSGTTYTDTQYF,TGTGCCAGCAGGCCCCTTTCCGGGACTACCTACACAGATACGCAGTATTTT
TRBV6-1,NA,TRBJ1-5,NA,CASTEGRNQPQHF,TGTGCCAGCACCGAAGGGCGTAATCAGCCCCAGCATTTT
TRBV6-5,NA,TRBJ2-5,NA,CASLRGATQYF,TGTGCCAGCCTCCGGGGTGCGACCCAGTACTTC
TRBV10-3,TRBD1,TRBJ1-5,NA,CAISRQGDQPQHF,TGTGCCATCAGTAGACAGGGGGATCAGCCCCAGCATTTT
TRBV15,NA,TRBJ1-4,NA,CATSQDSRSATNEKLFF,TGTGCCACCAGCCAGGACAGCCGGTCTGCAACTAATGAAAAACTGTTTTTT
TRBV5-1,NA,TRBJ2-3,NA,CASSLALATRTDTQYF,TGCGCCAGCAGCTTGGCCCTAGCGACACGCACAGATACGCAGTATTTT
TRBV25-1,NA,TRBJ2-1,NA,CASSELVGYEQFF,TGTGCCAGCAGTGAATTAGTGGGATACGAGCAGTTCTTC
TRBV7-9,TRBD1,TRBJ1-6,NA,CASSFYWTGSNSPLHF,TGTGCCAGCAGCTTCTATTGGACAGGGTCTAATTCACCCCTCCACTTT
TRBV6-1,NA,TRBJ2-3,NA,CASGRVYSTDTQYF,TGTGCCAGCGGTAGAGTATATAGCACAGATACGCAGTATTTT
TRBV5-1,TRBD2,TRBJ2-3,NA,CASSLGGRTDTQYF,TGCGCCAGCAGCTTGGGCGGGAGAACAGATACGCAGTATTTT
TRBV15,NA,TRBJ1-4,NA,CATSRVTGLNEKLFF,TGTGCCACCAGCAGAGTCACAGGGCTTAATGAAAAACTGTTTTTT
TRBV21-1,NA,TRBJ1-4,NA,CASSKERGMSEKLFF,TGTGCCAGCAGCAAAGAGCGAGGGATGAGTGAAAAACTGTTTTTT
TRBV5-1,TRBD1,TRBJ1-5,NA,CASSFQGGANQPQHF,TGCGCCAGCAGTTTTCAAGGGGGCGCGAATCAGCCCCAGCATTTT
TRBV7-3,TRBD1,TRBJ2-1,NA,CASSQGTGRGNEQFF,TGTGCCAGCAGCCAAGGGACAGGGAGAGGAAATGAGCAGTTCTTC
TRBV10-3,TRBD1,TRBJ1-2,NA,CAITQGGYGYTF,TGTGCCATCACCCAGGGGGGGTATGGCTACACCTTC
TRBV19,TRBD1,TRBJ2-7,NA,CASSIDPGGAYEQYF,TGTGCCAGTAGTATAGACCCAGGGGGCGCGTACGAGCAGTACTTC
TRBV19,TRBD2,TRBJ2-7,NA,CASSQTSGNEQYF,TGTGCCAGTAGCCAGACTAGCGGGAACGAGCAGTACTTC
TRBV2,TRBD1,TRBJ2-2,NA,CASSAGQGYGELFF,TGTGCCAGCAGTGCGGGACAGGGTTACGGGGAGCTGTTTTTT